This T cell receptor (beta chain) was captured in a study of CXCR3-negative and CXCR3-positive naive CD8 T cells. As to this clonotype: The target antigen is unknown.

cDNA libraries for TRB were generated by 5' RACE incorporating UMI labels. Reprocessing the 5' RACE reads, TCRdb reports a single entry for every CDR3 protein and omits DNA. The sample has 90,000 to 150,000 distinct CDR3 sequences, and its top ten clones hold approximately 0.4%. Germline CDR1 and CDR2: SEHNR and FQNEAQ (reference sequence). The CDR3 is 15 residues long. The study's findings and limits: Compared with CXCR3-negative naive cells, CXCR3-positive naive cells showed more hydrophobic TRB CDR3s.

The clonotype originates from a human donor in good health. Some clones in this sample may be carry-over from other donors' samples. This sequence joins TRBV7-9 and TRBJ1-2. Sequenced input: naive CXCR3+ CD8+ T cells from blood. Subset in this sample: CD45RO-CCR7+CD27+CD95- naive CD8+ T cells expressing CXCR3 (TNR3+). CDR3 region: CASRTWRGAGYGYTF.